This T cell receptor beta chain derives from a study of blood T cell repertoires in COVID-19 (dated by TCRdb to about 2020). At the level of the whole study: Samples from collaborators originated in the United States, Italy and Spain and spanned both the acute and convalescent phases of COVID-19. Sample metadata almost always included a de-identified subject ID, COVID-19 status, age in years and sex. A freely available public database, intended as a resource for researchers studying the immune response to SARS-CoV-2, is where the repertoires were released. The samples were drawn from two sources: the first 160 participants of the ongoing ImmuneRACE study, and approximately 1,300 subjects contributed by 6 global collaborators. The dataset comprised deeply sampled blood TCRbeta repertoires from subjects exposed to, actively infected with, or recovered from COVID-19. Where HLA class I and class II types were available, the types were taken from metadata supplied by the sample provider, not from assay-based typing. The prospective study material was composed of cDNA or gDNA derived from T cells, B-cell-depleted T cells, or PBMCs. The investigation overall reported the following: Clinical and demographic metadata were provided uncurated, with the amount varying by source and participant.

About this clone: Its antigen specificity is not known. Nothing much larger sits one base from this clone, and base qualities are not available. Other DNA sequences in this sample translate to the same CDR3.

The collaborating institutions used their own protocols to collect whole blood in K2EDTA tubes. Collaborator samples were shipped for TCRbeta analysis as frozen whole blood, isolated PBMCs, or DNA extracted from either sample type. From a lookup of the germline V gene, CDR1 and CDR2 are SGHTA and FQGTGA. Germline trimming: 5 bases from V, 6 bases from J; junction bases outside gene matches: 4. Counted from cysteine to phenylalanine, this CDR3 has 13 amino acids. Just CDR3 DNA is preserved here, 39 bases in frame from base 1. The immunoSEQ Assay, a bias-controlled multiplex PCR, was used to amplify TCRbeta CDR3 regions from genomic DNA. Turning to the authors' computational methods: The number of nucleated cells in each sample was estimated from the amplification of reference gene primers within the assay. To quantify the absolute abundance of each unique TCRbeta CDR3 rearrangement, sequence reads were collapsed and filtered. For each sample, productive Simpson clonality was calculated as the square root of Simpson's diversity index across productive rearrangements. The table was pulled from immuneACCESS by TCRdb, which kept in-frame rearrangements only. Such tables lose some clones; where checked, under half of the loss comes from unresolved V genes, and the rest has no known cause. That table supplies the V and J calls and clone size; D and trimming were determined from the DNA. The sample table holds around 200,000 clones, of which nearly 90% were seen once. The ten biggest clones cover approximately 0.62% of the sample.

Source material: peripheral blood. The source of this sequence is a man between 50 and 59 years old with acute or convalescent COVID-19. This chain is built from TRBV7-3 and TRBJ2-1, and 7 junctional nucleotides match TRBD1. The CDR3 amino acid sequence is: CASSLGTANEQFF. The nucleotide sequence is TGTGCCAGCAGCCTCGGGACAGCCAATGAGCAGTTCTTC.